The source of this T cell receptor (beta chain) is a study of chemoradiotherapy in HPV16-positive cancers. Study-level findings and limits: Non-HPV-specific T cells did not expand in tumors during treatment, whereas candidate HPV-specific clones and E7-related motifs did.

Only in-frame clones appear in the TCRdb table, and some are missing; sequencing was by immunoSEQ multiplex PCR. The data show tens of thousands of clones, around 76% seen once. Repeated repertoire sampling spanned the course of chemoradiotherapy. As concerns this clone: Its antigen remains unknown.

Sequencing was performed on blood, taken from a patient who underwent chemoradiotherapy. The sequence was obtained from a human donor with HPV-associated anogenital cancer.

This chain's CDR3 is CASSSGLAGGVTYNEQFF. In DNA form, the CDR3 reads TGTGCCAGCAGCTCGGGACTAGCGGGGGGGGTCACCTACAATGAGCAGTTCTTC. V usage is TRBV7-8 and J usage is TRBJ2-1; 16 bases agree with TRBD2. The V gene's germline CDR1 is SGHVS and CDR2 FQNEAQ. V gave up 4 bases and J gave up 2 bases; unmatched junction bases: 5. CDR3 size: 18 residues.